A single T cell receptor beta chain is shown here with its context. The data derive from a study of T-cell reconstitution after alpha-beta-depleted transplantation in children. Germline V gives CDR1 WSHSY, CDR2 SAAADI. V lost 2 bases and J 3 bases, leaving 13 bases between the germline ends. This CDR3 region has 15 residues. A library of TCRbeta sequences, prepared with unique molecular identifiers, was generated. TCRdb reanalysed the PCR reads using MiXCR and keeps one entry per CDR3 protein. The sample has around 200,000 distinct CDR3 sequences, more than 6.5% seen once. V and J are TRBV10-2 and TRBJ1-1; no reliable D call. This material consisted of PBMCs from the stem cell graft donor, taken from the stem cell graft. This clonotype originated in a human donor who donated a stem cell graft to a child with Wiskott-Aldrich syndrome. In DNA, the CDR3 is TGCGCCAGCAGTGAGCCGGGTCGGCGAGACACTGAAGCTTTCTTT. As protein: CASSEPGRRDTEAFF.